This entry is about one T cell receptor (beta chain). The specificity of this receptor is unknown. The input lacks base qualities; no much larger clone sits a single base away. The data were taken from a study of regulatory T cells in long-lasting Graves disease (dated by TCRdb to the early 2020s). A note on the overall study: Newly diagnosed Graves' disease patients had taken antithyroid drugs for less than 3 months. Patients with persistent Graves' disease were compared with patients with newly diagnosed Graves' disease using TCR sequencing and RNA sequencing of peripheral blood. The study was registered as a clinical trial and conducted in China. A total of around 35 samples underwent TCR sequencing, from some 13 patients with persistent Graves' disease and some 20 patients with newly diagnosed Graves' disease.

The V and J ends are trimmed by 1 base and 4 bases, leaving 10 bases between them. Its CDR3 holds 14 amino acids, cysteine through phenylalanine. Only the CDR3 part of the read is kept: 42 bases, read in frame from the first base. As encoded in the germline V gene (reference sequence), CDR1 is SEHNR while CDR2 is FQNEAQ. The intended sense of this specimen's time point label: newly diagnosed GD, antithyroid drugs for less than 3 months. RNA was extracted from PBMCs in TRIzol for both TCR sequencing and RNA sequencing. The diagnosis of Graves' disease followed American Thyroid Association guidelines. Recruitment of patients was carried out at an endocrinology department in Xi'an, China. Each patient gave 9 to 10 milliliters of peripheral blood, collected in an EDTA anticoagulant tube. Ficoll Paque Plus density gradient separation was used to isolate PBMCs, and no further T cell sorting was done. An Agilent 2100 Bioanalyzer and agarose gel were used to check RNA quality, while a NanoDrop 2000 measured RNA concentration.

Preparation of the library involved multiplex PCR. Sequencing took place on an Illumina HiSeq 4000. TCR beta libraries were built with iRepertoire HTBI primers and Arm-PCR amplification of CDR3 regions. PCR products were gel purified before sequencing. Under the source paper's analysis protocol: Gene usage analysis of CDR3 amino acid clonotypes relied on the roughly 60 TRBV and 13 to 15 TRBJ segments identified across samples. COPE and FqMerger were used to merge filtered high-quality paired reads into contigs. BLAST was used to align contigs to IMGT TRBV, TRBD and TRBJ reference genes, and CDR3 was defined according to IMGT. Any clonotype with a frequency above 0.1% was counted as a highly expanded clone. Shannon entropy served as the measure of repertoire diversity, while the Gini coefficient captured V-J evenness. A clonotype found in more than one individual was treated as public. TCRdb handled the public reads itself, with Q25 trimming in fastp and clone calling in MiXCR, and kept productive beta chains. Each CDR3 protein gets just one entry, which takes the most common genes and DNA from the rows behind it. In this record, the V and J calls reflect TCRdb's handling and not the investigators' own analysis. Recorded for this sample are about 350,000 distinct CDR3 sequences; under 20% of them occurred a single time. The ten largest account for around 20% of the sample.

The paper's findings and limits, for the study overall: Persistent patients shared more public clonotypes among themselves (2,741) than newly diagnosed patients did (roughly 920). Sequencing and analysis were restricted to the TCR beta chain. TRBV28, TRBJ1-2 and TRBJ2-5 were preferentially used in persistent disease, while TRBV20-1 and TRBJ2-1 were favored in newly diagnosed disease. The study examined only peripheral blood because the primary lesion, thyroid tissue, could not be accessed. Compared with newly diagnosed patients, patients with persistent Graves' disease had lower TCR Shannon entropy and fewer highly expanded clones, which suggests clonal expansion. As a limitation, the authors acknowledged that the small sample size may reduce accuracy.

The data were also submitted as part of a second study, on T cells in Graves' hyperthyroidism and ophthalmopathy. That second publication adds: A patient counted as having stable Graves' hyperthyroidism if no progression to ophthalmopathy occurred over 18 months of follow-up. Hyperthyroidism patients were newly diagnosed, had a disease duration of under 2 months, and were aged 18 to 65 years. The study excluded patients with uncontrolled infections, other autoimmune diseases, pregnancy or lactation. Clinical symptoms, serum thyroxine and TRAb, thyroid ultrasound, and orbital computed tomography formed the basis for the diagnoses. The TCR CDR3 was subjected to a first round of RT-PCR using the HTBI primer set and the Qiagen OneStep RT-PCR kit. Most expanded thyroid clonotypes (frequency above 0.001) were also detected in blood, a finding suggesting that blood repertoires may reflect thyroid immune responses. In cross-validation, a model built on a 13 V-J signature told ophthalmopathy apart from stable hyperthyroidism with 85% to 90% sensitivity and about 81% specificity, and in testing the same model reached 80%/75%. In validation, progression to ophthalmopathy was predicted by the model with around 71% sensitivity and roughly 76% specificity, a median of 6.5 months before onset. To identify TCR V-J signatures that set the groups apart, the researchers used a discovery cohort of roughly 100 patients, made up of some 41 with Graves' ophthalmopathy and around 58 with stable Graves' hyperthyroidism. Whether ophthalmopathy could be predicted prospectively was tested in an independent validation cohort made up of roughly 20 hyperthyroidism patients plus 17 patients who later progressed to ophthalmopathy. The 100 discovery patients were divided at random into training and test sets in a 7:3 ratio. In about 6 Graves' hyperthyroidism patients, the study also compared T-cell repertoires from thyroid tissue with T-cell repertoires from blood. After sampling, hyperthyroidism patients received methimazole starting at 30 mg daily, and ophthalmopathy patients received high-dose intravenous methylprednisolone. The libraries were constructed in a second round of multiplex PCR and then size-selected and purified. Paired-end sequencing of the libraries was performed with 100 bp reads on an Illumina HiSeq2000. SOAPnuke was used to process the raw data, throwing out any read that contained adapters or uncalled bases, had a mean Phred below 15, or lacked an exact constant-primer or identifier match. COPE v1.2.5 was used to merge the high-quality paired reads, and each unique nucleotide sequence was defined as a clonotype. MiTCR v1.1 was used to align clonotypes to the IMGT TRBV, TRBD and TRBJ reference segments. Analysis was restricted to V-J combinations with a frequency above 0.0001, which covered 99% to 99.2% of repertoires. A TCS score was defined as the ratio of F50 (clonal expansion) to E x V (chaos), with BLOSUM62-based TCRdist applied between CDR3 peptides within each V-J. Welch's t-statistics and random forest reduced just over 500 V-J features to 13, which were used in a naive Bayes classifier (R e1071). No statistical method was used to set the sample size in advance, and investigators knew the group allocation. The paper describes TCR Vbeta CDR3 sequencing of 135 peripheral blood samples, made up of roughly 40 ophthalmopathy patients, roughly 72 hyperthyroidism patients and 17 progressor patients.

The chain links TRBV7-9 with TRBJ2-5; the D segment could be TRBD2, given 5 matching bases. This material consisted of peripheral blood mononuclear cells (PBMCs), taken at new diagnosis, from a patient treated with antithyroid drugs. This clonotype originated in a woman aged 18-30 years with Graves disease. Donor details come from another sample of the same person, matched by shared clones. CDR3 protein: CASSLVRGRETQYF. The bases read TGTGCCAGCAGCTTAGTCCGCGGGCGAGAGACCCAGTACTTC.